This T cell receptor (beta chain) was found in a study of blood T cell repertoires in COVID-19. Study in general: Acute and convalescent COVID-19 samples came from the United States, Italy and Spain. PBMCs, B-cell-depleted T cells, or T cells were the source of the cDNA or gDNA that made up the material.

Authors' processing steps: Cell counts per sample came from amplifying reference gene primers. Assay: immunoSEQ multiplex PCR; the TCRdb copy retains only in-frame clones and omits some. V, J and clone size derive from that table, while D and trimming were established from the DNA sequence. The table has some 230,000 clones, about four fifths seen once. This CDR3 comprises 14 residues. Trimming left V 7 bases short and J 0 bases short, with 10 bases between. CDR1 is MNHEY, CDR2 SMNVEV, per germline (reference sequence). The rearrangement links TRBV27 to TRBJ2-1; the D gene is possibly TRBD2 (5 bases). The sequencing sample was made of peripheral blood. This TCR was recovered from a woman aged 25 to 39 who had recovered from COVID-19. This CDR3 is CASNPSSSYNEQFF. CDR3 nucleotides: TGTGCCAGCAATCCTAGCAGCTCCTACAATGAGCAGTTCTTC.